The present entry profiles one TCR beta chain with its context. These data are taken from a study of T cells in tumors after PD-1 blockade. Study information: Prior checkpoint blockade, systemic immunosuppressant use, or anti-cancer therapy within 4 weeks excluded patients. Either cemiplimab 350 mg every 2 weeks or pembrolizumab 200 mg every 3 weeks was given.

Tumor or blood genomic DNA was sequenced, with inputs of roughly 550 ng to 6,500 ng. Generated by immunoSEQ multiplex PCR, the TCRdb table keeps only in-frame clones and is missing some. In the table there are more than 14,000 clones, almost 85% of which are singletons. V lost 8 bases to trimming and J lost 7 bases; unmatched junction nucleotides: 8. Germline V lookup: CDR1 MRHNA, CDR2 SNTAGT. There are 13 residues in the CDR3. The sequencing used PBMCs, collected after anti-PD-1 treatment. This chain joins TRBV6-4 and TRBJ2-1, with TRBD1 matching 7 bases. The receptor was derived from a human donor with basal cell carcinoma. The CDR3 protein is CASGQGDVNEQFF. In DNA, the CDR3 is TGTGCCAGCGGGCAGGGGGACGTAAATGAGCAGTTCTTC.